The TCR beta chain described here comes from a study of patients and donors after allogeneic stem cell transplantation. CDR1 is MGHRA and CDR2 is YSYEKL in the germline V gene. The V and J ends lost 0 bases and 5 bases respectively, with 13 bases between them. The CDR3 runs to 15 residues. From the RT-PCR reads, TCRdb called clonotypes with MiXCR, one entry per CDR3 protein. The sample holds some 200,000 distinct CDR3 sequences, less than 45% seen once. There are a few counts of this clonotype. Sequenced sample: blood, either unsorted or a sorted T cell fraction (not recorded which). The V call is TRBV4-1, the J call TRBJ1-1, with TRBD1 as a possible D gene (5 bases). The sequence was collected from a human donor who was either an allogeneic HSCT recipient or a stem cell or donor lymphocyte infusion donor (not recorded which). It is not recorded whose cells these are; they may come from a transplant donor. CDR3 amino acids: CASSQEKGGGTEAFF. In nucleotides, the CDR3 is TGCGCCAGCAGCCAAGAGAAGGGTGGGGGTACTGAAGCTTTCTTT.